A selection of T cell receptor beta chains follows, all from one sample in a study of blood T cell repertoires in COVID-19. Only in-frame clones appear in the TCRdb table, and some are missing; sequencing was by immunoSEQ multiplex PCR. Seen here are some 70,000 clones, approximately 80% observed once, and the top ten hold around 13%. Input material: peripheral blood. These receptors were taken from a man aged 50-60 years with COVID-19, enrolled during active disease. Each CDR3 is given with its conserved first and last residue. Each record gives: J gene, D gene, V gene, clone size, CDR3 DNA, CDR3 protein. A D gene is named only where the DNA matches it firmly. Expanded clones get a size class; other rows say once, few or many, or leave the size out.

j_gene: TRBJ2-1
d_gene: .
v_gene: TRBV6-5
abundance: .
CDR3nt: TGTGCCAGCAGTTACTCTTCGGCAGGGGCCTACAATGAGCAGTTCTTC
CDR3aa: CASSYSSAGAYNEQFF

j_gene: TRBJ2-3
d_gene: TRBD2
v_gene: TRBV18
abundance: .
CDR3nt: TGTGCCAGCTCACCTCGACTAGCTGCAATTACAGATACGCAGTATTTT
CDR3aa: CASSPRLAAITDTQYF

j_gene: TRBJ2-7
d_gene: .
v_gene: TRBV30
abundance: .
CDR3nt: TGTGCCTGGACCTCCCGCCAGGGGTGGTTCGAGCAGTACTTC
CDR3aa: CAWTSRQGWFEQYF

j_gene: TRBJ1-1
d_gene: .
v_gene: TRBV3-1/TRBV3-2
abundance: .
CDR3nt: TGTGCCAGCAGCCAAGCCTCGGGGAACACTGAAGCTTTCTTT
CDR3aa: CASSQASGNTEAFF

j_gene: TRBJ2-3
d_gene: .
v_gene: TRBV6-1
abundance: .
CDR3nt: TGTGCCAGCCGTGAGACACACAACACAGATACGCAGTATTTT
CDR3aa: CASRETHNTDTQYF

j_gene: TRBJ2-2
d_gene: TRBD2
v_gene: TRBV12-5
abundance: .
CDR3nt: TGTGCTAGTGGTTTGGTAGTCGGGGGGGGACCCGGGGAGCTGTTTTTT
CDR3aa: CASGLVVGGGPGELFF

j_gene: TRBJ1-4
d_gene: .
v_gene: TRBV25-1
abundance: .
CDR3nt: TGTGCCAGCAGCCTACAGGGCGGGAGCGAAAAACTGTTTTTT
CDR3aa: CASSLQGGSEKLFF

j_gene: TRBJ2-4
d_gene: .
v_gene: TRBV11-2
abundance: .
CDR3nt: TGTGCCAGCAGCCCTCGTGTGGCTGCCAAAAACATTCAGTACTTC
CDR3aa: CASSPRVAAKNIQYF

j_gene: TRBJ1-2
d_gene: TRBD1
v_gene: TRBV19
abundance: .
CDR3nt: TGTGCCAGTAGTACAGGACAGGGGCCTGGCTACACCTTC
CDR3aa: CASSTGQGPGYTF

j_gene: TRBJ1-2
d_gene: .
v_gene: TRBV28
abundance: .
CDR3nt: TGTGCCAGCATGACTCAAAACTATGGCTACACCTTC
CDR3aa: CASMTQNYGYTF

j_gene: TRBJ2-7
d_gene: TRBD1
v_gene: TRBV7-2
abundance: .
CDR3nt: TGTGCCAGCAGCTTAGATCGGGACAGGGGTAACGAGCAGTACTTC
CDR3aa: CASSLDRDRGNEQYF

j_gene: TRBJ2-2
d_gene: TRBD1
v_gene: TRBV2
abundance: .
CDR3nt: TGTGCCAGCAGTGCGGGACAGCTAGAACTCACCGGGGAGCTGTTTTTT
CDR3aa: CASSAGQLELTGELFF

j_gene: TRBJ1-6
d_gene: .
v_gene: TRBV28
abundance: once
CDR3nt: TGTGCCAGCAGGTATAGACAGTCCTCACCCCTCCACTTT
CDR3aa: CASRYRQSSPLHF

j_gene: TRBJ1-4
d_gene: .
v_gene: TRBV4-1
abundance: few
CDR3nt: TGCGCCAGCAGCCCGTCAGGGGCTAGGCATGAAAAACTGTTTTTT
CDR3aa: CASSPSGARHEKLFF

j_gene: TRBJ2-2
d_gene: .
v_gene: TRBV13
abundance: .
CDR3nt: TGTGCCAGCAGCTTTGGCCAGGGGTTGAACACCGGGGAGCTGTTTTTT
CDR3aa: CASSFGQGLNTGELFF

j_gene: TRBJ1-1
d_gene: .
v_gene: TRBV7-2
abundance: .
CDR3nt: TGTGCCAGCAGCTGGTCCAGGGTTGCGAACACTGAAGCTTTCTTT
CDR3aa: CASSWSRVANTEAFF

j_gene: TRBJ2-1
d_gene: TRBD2
v_gene: TRBV14
abundance: once
CDR3nt: TGTGCCAGCAGCCAAGACTGGCGGGAGGTGTATGAGCAGTTCTTC
CDR3aa: CASSQDWREVYEQFF

j_gene: TRBJ2-7
d_gene: .
v_gene: TRBV30
abundance: .
CDR3nt: TGTGCCTGGAGTGTTGGGGGCAGTAACTCCTACGAGCAGTACTTC
CDR3aa: CAWSVGGSNSYEQYF

j_gene: TRBJ2-5
d_gene: .
v_gene: TRBV5-4
abundance: .
CDR3nt: TGTGCCAGCAGCTTGAGGGGGCAAGAGACCCAGTACTTC
CDR3aa: CASSLRGQETQYF

j_gene: TRBJ2-5
d_gene: TRBD2
v_gene: TRBV5-1
abundance: .
CDR3nt: TGCGCCAGCAGCTTTGCTAGCGGGCGGGACCAGTACTTC
CDR3aa: CASSFASGRDQYF

j_gene: TRBJ2-2
d_gene: .
v_gene: TRBV28
abundance: .
CDR3nt: TGTGCCAGCAGAACTCCGGGACACGGGGAGCTGTTTTTT
CDR3aa: CASRTPGHGELFF

j_gene: TRBJ2-1
d_gene: .
v_gene: TRBV7-3
abundance: .
CDR3nt: TGTGCCAGCAGCCCCCGCCCTAACCCCCCCTACAATGAGCAGTTCTTC
CDR3aa: CASSPRPNPPYNEQFF

j_gene: TRBJ2-1
d_gene: .
v_gene: TRBV7-6
abundance: .
CDR3nt: TGTGCCAGCAGCTTAGAGCCCAGGGGCAATGAGCAGTTCTTC
CDR3aa: CASSLEPRGNEQFF

j_gene: TRBJ2-7
d_gene: .
v_gene: TRBV21-1
abundance: .
CDR3nt: TGTGCCAGGGGACTAGCGGGAGGAAAGGTCGGCCACGAGCAGTACTTC
CDR3aa: CARGLAGGKVGHEQYF

j_gene: TRBJ1-1
d_gene: TRBD1
v_gene: TRBV6-5
abundance: .
CDR3nt: TGTGCCAGCAGAGAGGGACAGGTGAACACTGAAGCTTTCTTT
CDR3aa: CASREGQVNTEAFF

j_gene: TRBJ2-1
d_gene: TRBD2
v_gene: TRBV9
abundance: .
CDR3nt: TGTGCCAGCAGCGTGAGTGGGGGACTAGCGCCCGTTGGTGGTGAGCAGTTCTTC
CDR3aa: CASSVSGGLAPVGGEQFF

j_gene: TRBJ2-1
d_gene: .
v_gene: TRBV28
abundance: .
CDR3nt: TGTGCCAGCATTCGACCGGGATATTACAATGAGCAGTTCTTC
CDR3aa: CASIRPGYYNEQFF

j_gene: TRBJ2-1
d_gene: TRBD2
v_gene: TRBV3-1/TRBV3-2
abundance: .
CDR3nt: TGTGCCAGCAGCCCCCATCGGACTAGCGGGAGCCTGAATGAGCAGTTCTTC
CDR3aa: CASSPHRTSGSLNEQFF

j_gene: TRBJ1-1
d_gene: TRBD1
v_gene: TRBV11-3
abundance: .
CDR3nt: TGTGCCAGCAGCTTAGGGCAGGGGGCGAAGAACACTGAAGCTTTCTTT
CDR3aa: CASSLGQGAKNTEAFF

j_gene: TRBJ1-5
d_gene: .
v_gene: TRBV29-1
abundance: .
CDR3nt: TGCAGCGCCCTTACAGGGCAGAGCAATCAGCCCCAGCATTTT
CDR3aa: CSALTGQSNQPQHF

j_gene: TRBJ1-2
d_gene: .
v_gene: TRBV6-1
abundance: .
CDR3nt: TGTGCCAGCAGTGTTAATTCGCTTCGTCCGGGTGAGGGCTACACCTTC
CDR3aa: CASSVNSLRPGEGYTF

j_gene: TRBJ2-2
d_gene: TRBD2
v_gene: TRBV3-1/TRBV3-2
abundance: .
CDR3nt: TGTGCCAGCAGCCAAAACCAACTAGCGGGCCTGTTTACCGGGGAGCTGTTTTTT
CDR3aa: CASSQNQLAGLFTGELFF

j_gene: TRBJ1-5
d_gene: TRBD1
v_gene: TRBV6-5
abundance: .
CDR3nt: TGTGCCAGCGGGTGGACAGGGGATAGCAATCAGCCCCAGCATTTT
CDR3aa: CASGWTGDSNQPQHF

j_gene: TRBJ2-1
d_gene: TRBD2
v_gene: TRBV2
abundance: .
CDR3nt: TGTGCCAGCAGTCCGAGGGGAGGGAGATACAATGAGCAGTTCTTC
CDR3aa: CASSPRGGRYNEQFF

j_gene: TRBJ2-7
d_gene: .
v_gene: TRBV18
abundance: .
CDR3nt: TGTGCCAGCACCTCCCAGGACAGCCCCTACGAGCAGTACTTC
CDR3aa: CASTSQDSPYEQYF

j_gene: TRBJ2-1
d_gene: TRBD1
v_gene: TRBV5-8
abundance: .
CDR3nt: TGTGCCAGCAGCCGGACAGGATTTTACAATGAGCAGTTCTTC
CDR3aa: CASSRTGFYNEQFF

j_gene: TRBJ2-5
d_gene: TRBD2
v_gene: TRBV29-1
abundance: .
CDR3nt: TGCAGCGTTGAGAGGGGACTAGCGGGAAAGTACCAAGAGACCCAGTACTTC
CDR3aa: CSVERGLAGKYQETQYF

j_gene: TRBJ1-6
d_gene: .
v_gene: TRBV6-5
abundance: once
CDR3nt: TGTGCCAGCAGACTACGGGGAAATTCACCCCTCCACTTT
CDR3aa: CASRLRGNSPLHF

j_gene: TRBJ2-7
d_gene: TRBD2
v_gene: TRBV7-8
abundance: .
CDR3nt: TGTGCCAGCAGCTTAGCGACGGGAAGCGGGAGCTCCTACGAGCAGTACTTC
CDR3aa: CASSLATGSGSSYEQYF

j_gene: TRBJ1-2
d_gene: TRBD1
v_gene: TRBV19
abundance: .
CDR3nt: TGTGCCAGTACCTTCAGGGGGCATGGCTACACCTTC
CDR3aa: CASTFRGHGYTF

j_gene: TRBJ1-6
d_gene: TRBD1
v_gene: TRBV30
abundance: .
CDR3nt: TGTGCCTGGAGAACAGGGGGCTCTAATTCACCCCTCCACTTT
CDR3aa: CAWRTGGSNSPLHF

j_gene: TRBJ1-2
d_gene: .
v_gene: TRBV19
abundance: .
CDR3nt: TGTGCCAGTAGTATGGCCGACTGGGGCTACACCTTC
CDR3aa: CASSMADWGYTF

j_gene: TRBJ2-1
d_gene: .
v_gene: TRBV27
abundance: once
CDR3nt: TGTGCCAGCAGTTCCGTTTTGTTTGGGGGGAGCTCCTACAATGAGCAGTTCTTC
CDR3aa: CASSSVLFGGSSYNEQFF

j_gene: TRBJ1-4
d_gene: .
v_gene: TRBV19
abundance: .
CDR3nt: TGTGCCAGTAGTATAGCCCGGGATGAAAAACTGTTTTTT
CDR3aa: CASSIARDEKLFF

j_gene: TRBJ2-1
d_gene: .
v_gene: TRBV3-1/TRBV3-2
abundance: .
CDR3nt: TGTGCCAGCAGCCCTAGCGCCGACTCCTACAATGAGCAGTTCTTC
CDR3aa: CASSPSADSYNEQFF

j_gene: TRBJ1-2
d_gene: .
v_gene: TRBV6-1
abundance: .
CDR3nt: TGTGCCAGCAGGATGACCGAAACTACAAACTATGGCTACACCTTC
CDR3aa: CASRMTETTNYGYTF

j_gene: TRBJ1-2
d_gene: .
v_gene: TRBV7-2
abundance: .
CDR3nt: TGTGCCAGCAGCTTAAGGTCGGGGGATGGCTACACCTTC
CDR3aa: CASSLRSGDGYTF